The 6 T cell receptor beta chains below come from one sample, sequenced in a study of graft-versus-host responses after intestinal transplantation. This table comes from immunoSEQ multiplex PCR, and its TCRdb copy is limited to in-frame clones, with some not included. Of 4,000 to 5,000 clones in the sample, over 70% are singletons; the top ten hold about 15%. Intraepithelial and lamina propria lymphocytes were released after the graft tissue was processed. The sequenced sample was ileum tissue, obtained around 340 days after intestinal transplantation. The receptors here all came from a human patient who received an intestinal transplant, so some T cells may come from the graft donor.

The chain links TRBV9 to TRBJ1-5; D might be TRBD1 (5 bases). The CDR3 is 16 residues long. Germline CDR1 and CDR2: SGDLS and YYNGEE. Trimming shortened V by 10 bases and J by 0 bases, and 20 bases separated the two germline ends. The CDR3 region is CAVRVAESYSNQPQHF. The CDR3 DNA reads TGTGCCGTCAGGGTGGCGGAATCCTATAGCAATCAGCCCCAGCATTTT. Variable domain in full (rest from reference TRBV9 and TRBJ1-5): DSGVTQTPKHLITATGQRVTLRCSPRSGDLSVYWYQQSLDQGLQFLIQYYNGEERAKGNILERFSAQQFPDLHSELNLSSLELGDSALYFCAVRVAESYSNQPQHFGDGTRLSIL.

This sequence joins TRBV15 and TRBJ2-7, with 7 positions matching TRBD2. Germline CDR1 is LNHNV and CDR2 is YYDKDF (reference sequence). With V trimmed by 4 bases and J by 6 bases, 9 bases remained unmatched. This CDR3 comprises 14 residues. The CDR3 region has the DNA TGTGCCACCAGCACCCCCGGACTAGTAGGCGAGCAGTACTTC. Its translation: CATSTPGLVGEQYF.

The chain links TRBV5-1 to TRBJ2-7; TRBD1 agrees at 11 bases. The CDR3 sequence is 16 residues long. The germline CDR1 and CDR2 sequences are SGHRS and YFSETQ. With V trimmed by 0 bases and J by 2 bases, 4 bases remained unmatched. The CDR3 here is CASSLGDRGIAYEQYF. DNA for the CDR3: TGCGCCAGCAGCTTGGGGGACAGGGGGATAGCCTACGAGCAGTACTTC.

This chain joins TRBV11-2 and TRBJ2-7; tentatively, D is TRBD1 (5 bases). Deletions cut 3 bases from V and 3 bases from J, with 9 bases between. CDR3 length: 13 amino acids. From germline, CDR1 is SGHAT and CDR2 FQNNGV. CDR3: CASSLTVIYEQYF. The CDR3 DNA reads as TGTGCCAGCAGCTTGACAGTTATCTACGAGCAGTACTTC.

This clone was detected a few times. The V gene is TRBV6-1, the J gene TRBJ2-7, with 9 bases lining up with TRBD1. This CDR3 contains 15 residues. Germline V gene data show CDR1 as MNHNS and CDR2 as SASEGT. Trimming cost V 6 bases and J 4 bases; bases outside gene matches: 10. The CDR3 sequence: CASSVHGTGTYEQYF. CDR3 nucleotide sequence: TGTGCCAGCAGCGTACACGGGACAGGGACGTACGAGCAGTACTTC.

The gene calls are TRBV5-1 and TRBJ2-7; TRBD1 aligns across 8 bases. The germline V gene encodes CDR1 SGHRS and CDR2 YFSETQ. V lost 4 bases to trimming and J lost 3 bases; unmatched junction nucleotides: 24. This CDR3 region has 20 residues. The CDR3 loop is CASSPPGLPGGAFLYYEQYF. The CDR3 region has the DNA TGCGCCAGCAGCCCTCCGGGCCTACCAGGGGGCGCGTTCCTCTACTACGAGCAGTACTTC.